Sequencing of this TCR beta chain was carried out in a study of blood T cell repertoires in COVID-19. Across the study: Sites across the United States, Italy and Spain contributed samples from acute and convalescent COVID-19.

CDR3 length equals 14 residues. CDR1 is ENHRY and CDR2 is SYGVKD in the germline V gene. V shed 4 bases, J shed 7 bases, and the junction held 6 bases outside the gene matches. Methods used by the authors: How many nucleated cells were present was estimated from reference gene primer amplification. Profiled with immunoSEQ multiplex PCR; TCRdb holds only in-frame clones, not every one. The V and J calls and the clone size are those of that table, but D and trimming were determined from the DNA. This sample has 200,000 or so clones, with 70% to 85% found just once. Sequencing was done on a sample of peripheral blood. This TCR was recovered from a young woman with acute or convalescent COVID-19. This chain uses TRBV10-3 with TRBJ1-1, with 10 positions matching TRBD1. The CDR3 nucleotides are TGTGCCATCAGTGCGGGACAGGGGATATATGAAGCTTTCTTT. Its translation is CAISAGQGIYEAFF.